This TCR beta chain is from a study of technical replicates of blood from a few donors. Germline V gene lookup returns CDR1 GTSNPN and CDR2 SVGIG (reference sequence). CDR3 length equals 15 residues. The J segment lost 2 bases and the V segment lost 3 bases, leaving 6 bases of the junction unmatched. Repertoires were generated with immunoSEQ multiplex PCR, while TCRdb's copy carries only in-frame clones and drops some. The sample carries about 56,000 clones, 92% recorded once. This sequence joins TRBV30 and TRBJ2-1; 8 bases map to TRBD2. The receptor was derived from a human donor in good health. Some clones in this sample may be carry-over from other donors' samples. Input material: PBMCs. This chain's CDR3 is CAWRLSGSPYNEQFF. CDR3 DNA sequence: TGTGCCTGGAGATTGAGCGGGAGTCCCTACAATGAGCAGTTCTTC.